Listed below are T cell receptor beta chains from one sample, sequenced in a study of T cell responses to AZD1222 COVID-19 vaccine. Data came from immunoSEQ multiplex PCR; TCRdb stores just in-frame clones and leaves some out. The table lists 140,000 to 150,000 clones, around 91% of them singletons, with approximately 5.2% in the top ten. The sample here was peripheral blood, taken on day 0 of AZD1222 vaccination. These receptors came from an adult in good health. Each CDR3 is given with its conserved first and last residue. Fields, in order: CDR3 length, J gene, V gene, clone size, CDR3 protein. Size is stated for part of the rows, as once, few or many counts, or as a class when the clone is expanded.

>11|TRBJ2-5|TRBV12-3/TRBV12-4|NA
CASRIQETQYF
>15|TRBJ1-1|TRBV28|NA
CASSPPKAGSTEAFF
>16|TRBJ2-1|TRBV28|NA
CASRRLAGSGYNEQFF
>16|TRBJ1-3|TRBV4-3|NA
CASSQDLGGRGNTIYF
>12|TRBJ1-6|TRBV12-3/TRBV12-4|NA
CASSGEASPLHF
>16|TRBJ2-1|TRBV7-9|NA
CASSPRGGLAGNEQFF
>13|TRBJ1-3|TRBV2|NA
CASRPGGGNTIYF
>12|TRBJ2-7|TRBV2|NA
CASSGHSYEQYF
>20|TRBJ1-4|TRBV13|NA
CASSLGNPFGRRRSNEKLFF
>16|TRBJ1-2|TRBV12-5|NA
CASGLVLGQDNYGYTF
>14|TRBJ1-4|TRBV7-2|NA
CASSLEQRNEKLFF
>15|TRBJ2-2|TRBV19|NA
CASSPLAGVTGELFF
>16|TRBJ2-1|TRBV14|NA
CASSAGGSVSYNEQFF
>13|TRBJ2-7|TRBV14|few
CASNTGARGEQYF
>18|TRBJ2-3|TRBV6-4|few
CASSDGLAGPRSTDTQYF
>14|TRBJ2-7|TRBV7-8|NA
CASSRFDRAYEQYF
>14|TRBJ1-5|TRBV12-5|NA
CASGSRQGKPPQHF
>12|TRBJ1-4|TRBV9|NA
CASSAPGRKLFF
>15|TRBJ2-1|TRBV2|NA
CASTRVRDRASEQFF
>17|TRBJ1-1|TRBV28|NA
CASSLVPGWDMNTEAFF
>15|TRBJ1-1|TRBV7-2|NA
CASSARTAGGTEAFF
>15|TRBJ2-7|TRBV4-1|NA
CASSLEPGPFYEQYF
>15|TRBJ2-5|TRBV5-1|NA
CASSLTAGGPETQYF
>16|TRBJ2-1|TRBV5-1|NA
CASSPQASGGLNEQFF
>13|TRBJ1-2|TRBV19|NA
CASSSGTGDGYTF
>18|TRBJ2-7|TRBV20-1|NA
CSASPTVEAGVWSYEQYF
>14|TRBJ2-7|TRBV7-3|NA
CASSLTGHFYEQYF